These 18 T cell receptor beta chains came from one sample sequenced in a study of OX40 agonist ivuxolimab in advanced cancers. Library creation used the immunoSEQ multiplex PCR assay. TCRdb holds this immuneACCESS table with in-frame rearrangements only. Some clones are missing; in checked studies, unresolved V genes explain under half, and the rest has no known cause. This sample holds roughly 26,000 clones; more than 70% were observed only once. The ten largest make up roughly 23% of the sample. This specimen was CD4+ or CD8+ T cells sorted from blood, taken in a trial of the OX40 agonist ivuxolimab. The receptors stem from an adult with an advanced solid tumor such as melanoma, head and neck, liver or kidney cancer.

This clone appeared a few times. The rearrangement links TRBV4-3 to TRBJ2-3; 11 nucleotides line up with TRBD2. Germline CDR1 is LGHNA and CDR2 is YSLEER. The CDR3 has 19 amino acids. V lost 0 bases and J lost 2; bases outside the gene matches: 10. CDR3 loop: CASSQDPSGGLSFTDTQYF. CDR3 sequence (DNA): TGCGCCAGCAGCCAAGACCCTAGCGGGGGGTTGTCCTTCACAGATACGCAGTATTTT.

This clone has only a few counts. The V call is TRBV5-1, the J call TRBJ1-1; TRBD1 matches 7 bases. This CDR3 is 14 amino acids long. V lost 2 bases to trimming and J lost 1 base; unmatched junction nucleotides: 2. Germline-derived CDR1 and CDR2 are SGHRS and YFSETQ. This CDR3 is CASSFRTGNTEAFF. CDR3 nucleotide sequence: TGCGCCAGCAGCTTCAGGACAGGGAACACTGAAGCTTTCTTT. Looking up the rest from reference TRBV5-1 and TRBJ1-1 gives the full variable domain: KAGVTQTPRYLIKTRGQQVTLSCSPISGHRSVSWYQQTPGQGLQFLFEYFSETQRNKGNFPGRFSGRQFSNSRSEMNVSTLELGDSALYLCASSFRTGNTEAFFGQGTRLTVV.

The chain couples TRBV5-4 to TRBJ2-5; 12 bases line up with TRBD2. CDR1 SGHNT and CDR2 YYREEE come from the germline V gene (reference sequence). This CDR3 spans 14 amino acids. J was trimmed by 4 bases and V by 4 bases; bases with no gene match: 2. DNA of the CDR3: TGTGCCAGCAGCGTACTAGCGGGGGGAGAGACCCAGTACTTC. Translated: CASSVLAGGETQYF.

CDR3 nucleotide sequence: TGTGCCAGCAGTGAAATCCCAGGGGGCTCCTATAATTCACCCCTCCACTTT. Encoded protein: CASSEIPGGSYNSPLHF. The chain combines TRBV25-1 with TRBJ1-6; TRBD1 agrees at 7 bases. Germline-derived CDR1 and CDR2 are MGHDK and SYGVNS. The CDR3 extends over 17 amino acids. V dropped 2 bases and J dropped 0; count of bases not matched to a gene: 4.

Concerning this clone: Its ends do not fully match the called genes, so a read error is possible. This rearrangement joins TRBV28 to TRBJ2-7, with 9 bases that match TRBD2. In germline, CDR1 is MDHEN, CDR2 SYDVKM. This CDR3 is 13 amino acids long. CDR3 nucleotides: TGCCAGCAGTCCCCGACTAGCGGCTACGAGCAGTACTTC. Its protein is CQQSPTSGYEQYF.

In regard to this clone: One end of the junction varies from germline; a read error may be responsible. The rearrangement uses TRBV15 and TRBJ2-2; 14 nucleotides match TRBD2. Germline V gene sequence: CDR1 LNHNV, CDR2 YYDKDF (reference sequence). This CDR3 is built from 15 residues. The DNA for the CDR3 is TGTGCCGGCGGGAAGGGACTAGCGGGAGACCGGGGAGCTGTTTTT. Its protein product is CAGGKGLAGDRGAVF.

V and J are TRBV4-1 and TRBJ2-1; D call uncertain. V shed 0 bases and J shed 7 bases, with 13 bases lying between them. The germline CDR1 and CDR2 sequences are MGHRA and YSYEKL. This CDR3 comprises 15 residues. This CDR3 reads CASSQDRSSLNEQFF. DNA for the CDR3: TGCGCCAGCAGCCAAGATCGGAGCAGCCTGAATGAGCAGTTCTTC.

J is TRBJ1-1 and V is TRBV7-6; a weak D match, TRBD1 (5 bases). V was cut by 5 bases and J by 1 base, with 14 bases left in between. CDR1 SGHVS and CDR2 FNYEAQ come from the germline V gene. The CDR3 has 15 residues. CDR3 residues: CASSAGTDGNTEAFF. DNA of the CDR3: TGTGCCAGCAGCGCTGGGACGGACGGGAACACTGAAGCTTTCTTT.

By proportion, this clone is medium-sized. The rearrangement links TRBV7-9 to TRBJ1-4; the D is unclear. The CDR3 is made up of 15 amino acids. Germline loops: CDR1 SEHNR, CDR2 FQNEAQ (reference sequence). V was pared by 5 bases and J by 6 bases, with 16 bases between. CDR3 region: CASSPLGRPYEKLFF. The CDR3 DNA follows: TGTGCCAGCAGCCCCCTTGGACGGCCCTATGAAAAACTGTTTTTT. The complete variable domain, with remaining parts taken from reference TRBV7-9 and TRBJ1-4, reads DTGVSQNPRHKITKRGQNVTFRCDPISEHNRLYWYRQTLGQGPEFLTYFQNEAQLEKSRLLSDRFSAERPKGSFSTLEIQRTEQGDSAMYLCASSPLGRPYEKLFFGSGTQLSVL.

This chain uses TRBV5-4 with TRBJ1-3; 7 nucleotides match TRBD1. CDR1 is SGHNT and CDR2 is YYREEE in the germline V gene (reference sequence). The ends lost 4 bases at V and 2 bases at J; junction bases unmatched: 12. The CDR3 length is 17 residues. CDR3 nucleotides: TGTGCCAGCAGCACAGGACCGGGACAGTTGACTGGAAACACCATATATTTT. Translated, it gives CASSTGPGQLTGNTIYF.

J is TRBJ2-1 and V is TRBV29-1; perhaps TRBD1 as D (6 bases). This CDR3 region has 18 residues. Germline V CDR1 and CDR2: SQVTM, ANQGSEA. Trimming removed 1 base at V and 0 bases at J, with 19 bases between. The CDR3 sequence: CSVEGDYRATSSYNEQFF. CDR3 in DNA: TGCAGCGTTGAAGGGGATTACAGGGCCACAAGCTCCTACAATGAGCAGTTCTTC.

The V call is TRBV27, the J call TRBJ2-3; no firm D call. Trimming cost V 5 bases and J 2 bases, with 8 bases left between them. Germline V gene data show CDR1 as MNHEY and CDR2 as SMNVEV (reference sequence). This CDR3 has 13 amino acids. CDR3 loop: CASSRGPTDTQYF. The CDR3 region has the DNA TGTGCCAGCAGTAGAGGTCCCACAGATACGCAGTATTTT.

The table lists this clone with a count of one. This chain links TRBV7-2 with TRBJ2-7; the match to TRBD2 covers 11 bases. CDR1 is SGHTA, CDR2 FQGNSA, per germline. Trimming cost V 6 bases and J 3 bases; bases outside gene matches: 10. The CDR3 extends over 16 amino acids. CDR3 loop: CASSGSPGLAVYEQYF. In DNA, the CDR3 is TGTGCCAGCAGTGGGTCTCCGGGACTAGCGGTCTACGAGCAGTACTTC.

The chain employs TRBV6-1 and TRBJ1-5, with 7 bases that match TRBD1. V lost 6 bases to trimming and J lost 6 bases; unmatched junction nucleotides: 11. This CDR3 spans 15 amino acids. CDR1 MNHNS and CDR2 SASEGT come from the germline V gene. CDR3 nucleotides: TGTGCCAGCAGCAGTTTCTTGGAGGGGGCTCAGCCCCAGCATTTT. Translating gives CASSSFLEGAQPQHF.

Points on this clone: Germline is not matched at one junction end, which may reflect a read error. This sequence joins TRBV7-9 and TRBJ2-5, with 10 bases fitting TRBD2. The germline V gene has CDR1 SEHNR and CDR2 FQNEAQ (reference sequence). The CDR3 contains 14 residues. The CDR3 protein is CASSLAGAQETQYF. In DNA, the CDR3 is TGTGCCAGCAGCCTAGCGGGAGCCCAAGAGACCCAGTACTTC. The full variable domain, completed using reference TRBV7-9 and TRBJ2-5, is DTGVSQNPRHKITKRGQNVTFRCDPISEHNRLYWYRQTLGQGPEFLTYFQNEAQLEKSRLLSDRFSAERPKGSFSTLEIQRTEQGDSAMYLCASSLAGAQETQYFGPGTRLLVL.

This clone was picked up one time. The V gene is TRBV6-5, the J gene TRBJ2-7; weak D call: TRBD1 (6 bases). The germline gives CDR1 MNHEY, CDR2 SVGAGI. Trimming pared 0 bases from V and 4 bases from J, leaving 16 bases between. The CDR3 length is 16 residues. CDR3 sequence: CASSYSWTVFVYEQYF. Written as DNA, the CDR3 is TGTGCCAGCAGTTACTCGTGGACAGTTTTTGTGTACGAGCAGTACTTC.

This clone turned up a few times. CDR3 loop: CASSPTLGGREKLFF. The CDR3 coding sequence is TGTGCCAGCAGCCCCACGTTGGGGGGAAGGGAAAAACTGTTTTTT. J is TRBJ1-4 and V is TRBV6-5, with a possible D match to TRBD1 (5 bases). Trimming shortened V by 6 bases and J by 8 bases, and 19 bases separated the two germline ends. The CDR3 length is 15 residues. The germline gives CDR1 MNHEY, CDR2 SVGAGI.

CDR3 bases: TGTGCCAGCAGTAGGCGGGGACGTAATAATAATGAGCAGTTCTTC. Translating it yields CASSRRGRNNNEQFF. V and J are TRBV28 and TRBJ2-1; tentatively, D is TRBD2 (6 bases). Trimming pared 5 bases from V and 7 bases from J, leaving 18 bases between. The CDR3 spans 15 residues. CDR1 is MDHEN and CDR2 is SYDVKM in the germline V gene.